This TCR beta chain was captured in a study of PD-1 blockade in classical Hodgkin lymphoma (dated by TCRdb to 2018 to 2020). The study in broad terms: Nivolumab dosing was 3 mg/kg intravenously every 2 weeks, continuing until either disease progression or unacceptable toxicity. To define a peripheral blood immune signature of response to PD-1 blockade in classical Hodgkin lymphoma, the study combined TCR beta sequencing with CyTOF. Results the study describes overall, beyond this receptor: Only a single clinical trial cohort was studied, and what caused the repertoire differences, possibly disease activity or prior therapy, remained undefined. Trial patients with a complete response had baseline diversity similar to that of newly diagnosed patients, while partial responders and progressors had significantly lower diversity. By C4D1, a significant rise was seen in CD4+ TCR diversity but not in CD8+ TCR diversity (p=0.0027 vs p=0.16), and the rise was most apparent among complete responders (p=0.02). Diversity was lower in patients who began nivolumab less than 1 year after ASCT, so these patients were left out of later analyses to avoid confounding by immune reconstitution. Baseline TCR diversity was reported to be lower in newly diagnosed patients than in healthy donors and to be lower still in relapsed/refractory patients.

What the time point label conveys for this sample: cycle 4 day 1 (C4D1), after about 6 weeks of nivolumab. Every trial patient had relapsed following autologous stem cell transplantation, and prior brentuximab vedotin exposure was what differed among cohorts A, B and C. A total of about 51 patients with relapsed/refractory classical Hodgkin lymphoma made up the trial cohort, and each patient's best overall response was complete response, partial response or progressive disease. Trial patients were treated with single-agent nivolumab in the multi-cohort phase II CheckMate 205 trial. An independent review committee assessed best overall response by applying the 2007 International Working Group response criteria. PBMCs from the trial were collected at three points: immediately before nivolumab initiation (C1D1), and during therapy at cycle 2 day 1 and cycle 4 day 1. Peripheral blood was collected in 8 mL Vacutainer Cell Preparation Tubes, from which PBMCs were isolated by centrifugation and then cryopreserved.

The CDR3 sequence holds 15 residues, the cysteine and phenylalanine included. Only the CDR3 DNA stays, 45 bases, in frame from base 1. Trimming leaves V shorter by 4 bases and J shorter by 0 bases, with the junction holding 6 bases beyond the gene matches. CDR1 and CDR2 are read off the germline V gene (reference sequence) as SGHNT and YYREEE. The Qiagen DNeasy kit was used to extract genomic DNA both from unsorted PBMCs and from the negatively selected CD4+ and CD8+ fractions. TCR beta CDR3 regions were subjected to amplification by immunoSEQ multiplex PCR with primers that anneal to V and J segments. Amplification bias was minimized using a synthetic immune receptor repertoire, and residual bias was removed computationally after sequencing. On the study's bioinformatics: Custom Python scripts were used to quantify repertoire diversity as the Shannon entropy index. Unsorted, CD4+ and CD8+ repertoires were analyzed separately, except for combined analyses in which CD4+ and CD8+ sequences were merged in silico. A clone was considered expanded if an increase in frequency of at least 2-fold after treatment relative to C1D1 was found, and a pseudocount of 0.5 was applied to clones undetected at baseline. Clones with 0 or 1 copy at C1D1 were defined as singleton clones, while clones with 2 or more copies were defined as non-singleton clones. Clones expanded in unsorted samples were labelled as CD4+, CD8+ or unknown by matching protein sequences in sorted samples from the same patient. Wilcoxon tests on paired samples were used to test diversity changes from C1D1 to C4D1. TCRdb took this table from immuneACCESS and kept in-frame rearrangements with V and J called. Such tables lack part of the clones; where checked against another copy, unresolved V genes explain under half of the gap, and the rest is unexplained. That table supplies the V and J calls and clone size; D and trimming were determined from the DNA. A total of 23,000 or so clones appear in this sample, more than 65% of them only once. Roughly 20% of the sample lies in the top ten.

This clone has a handful of counts. Its antigen remains unidentified. No much larger clone exists at a distance of one base, and base qualities are not known. The sequence links TRBV5-4 to TRBJ1-1, with 7 bases in between that match TRBD1. The sample in question was peripheral blood mononuclear cells (PBMCs), obtained before the fourth cycle of nivolumab. The sequence derives from a human donor with classical Hodgkin lymphoma. The base sequence is TGTGCCAGCAGCCCCCCGGGGACAGTGAACACTGAAGCTTTCTTT. This encodes CASSPPGTVNTEAFF.